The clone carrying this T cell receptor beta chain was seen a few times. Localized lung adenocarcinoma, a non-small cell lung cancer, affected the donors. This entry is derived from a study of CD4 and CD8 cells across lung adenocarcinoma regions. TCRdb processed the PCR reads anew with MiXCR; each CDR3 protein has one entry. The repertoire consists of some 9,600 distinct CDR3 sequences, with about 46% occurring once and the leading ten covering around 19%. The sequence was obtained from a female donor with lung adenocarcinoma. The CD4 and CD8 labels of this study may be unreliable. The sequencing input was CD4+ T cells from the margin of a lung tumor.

Written as DNA, the CDR3 is TGTGCCAGCAGTAACCTACAGGGTCCCCTCCACTTT. This encodes CASSNLQGPLHF. The rearrangement uses TRBV28 and TRBJ1-6, with a possible D match to TRBD1 (6 bases). Germline values: CDR1 MDHEN, CDR2 SYDVKM. V dropped 5 bases and J dropped 13 bases, with 12 bases sitting between them. This CDR3 region has 12 residues.